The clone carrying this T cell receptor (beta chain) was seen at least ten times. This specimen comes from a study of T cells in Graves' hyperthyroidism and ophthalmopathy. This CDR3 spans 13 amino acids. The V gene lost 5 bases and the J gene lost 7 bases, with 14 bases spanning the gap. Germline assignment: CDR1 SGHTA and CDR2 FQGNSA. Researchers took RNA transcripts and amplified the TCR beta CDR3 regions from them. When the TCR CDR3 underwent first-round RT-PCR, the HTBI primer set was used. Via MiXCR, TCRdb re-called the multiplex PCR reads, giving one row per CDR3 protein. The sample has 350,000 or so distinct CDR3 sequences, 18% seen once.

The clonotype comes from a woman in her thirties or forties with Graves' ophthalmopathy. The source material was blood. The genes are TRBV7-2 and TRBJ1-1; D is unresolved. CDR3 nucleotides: TGTGCCAGCAGCCAAGGGTGGCAGGTTGAAGCTTTCTTT. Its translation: CASSQGWQVEAFF.